Listed here are 26 T cell receptor beta chains from one sample, sequenced in a study of T cells in Graves' hyperthyroidism and ophthalmopathy. The TCR beta CDR3 regions underwent amplification using RNA transcripts as the source. The TCR CDR3 was amplified in a first-round RT-PCR using the HTBI primer set. TCRdb re-derived calls from the multiplex PCR reads in MiXCR, one entry per CDR3 protein. The table includes fewer than 550,000 distinct CDR3 sequences, approximately 15% detected once. Specimen: blood. These receptor sequences come from a woman between 18 and 29 years old with Graves' hyperthyroidism.

This clonotype was counted many times. The V and J genes are TRBV28 and TRBJ2-3; D uncertain. Trimming shortened V by 5 bases and J by 6 bases, and 18 bases separated the two germline ends. CDR3 length equals 15 residues. Germline V gene lookup returns CDR1 MDHEN and CDR2 SYDVKM. Here the CDR3 reads CASSTPITLGDTQYF. As DNA, the CDR3 is TGTGCCAGCAGTACCCCGATTACTTTAGGTGATACGCAGTATTTT.

The rearrangement uses TRBV7-9 and TRBJ2-5; TRBD1 matches at 7 bases. Trimming cost V 5 bases and J 5 bases; bases outside gene matches: 8. Germline CDR1 SEHNR, CDR2 FQNEAQ (reference sequence). The CDR3 consists of 14 residues. In nucleotides, the CDR3 is TGTGCCAGCAGCCAGGGGGACAGCGGTGAGACCCAGTACTTC. This translates into CASSQGDSGETQYF.

This chain uses TRBV27 with TRBJ2-2, with 7 positions matching TRBD1. Germline-derived CDR1 and CDR2 are MNHEY and SMNVEV (reference sequence). The J segment lost 6 bases and the V segment lost 6 bases, leaving 7 bases of the junction unmatched. This CDR3 is built from 14 residues. This CDR3 reads CASRPTGSPGELFF. The CDR3 region has the DNA TGTGCCAGCAGGCCGACAGGGTCCCCCGGGGAGCTGTTTTTT.

This clonotype occurred many times. The chain combines TRBV2 with TRBJ1-4; D unclear. With 5 bases removed from V and 3 bases from J, the gap between germline ends came to 10 bases. The CDR3 sequence is 14 residues long. The germline CDR1 and CDR2 sequences are SNHLY and FYNNEI. The chain's CDR3 is CASSIVGANEKLFF. Here the CDR3 DNA reads TGTGCCAGCAGTATCGTTGGGGCTAATGAAAAACTGTTTTTT.

This clonotype was detected many times. The chain couples TRBV13 to TRBJ1-1; D remains unclear. CDR1 is PRHDT and CDR2 is FYEKMQ in the germline V gene (reference sequence). Trimming stripped 2 bases from V and 8 bases from J, with 9 bases between. This CDR3 comprises 12 residues. The CDR3 region has the DNA TGTGCCAGCAGCTTACTTTCGGAAGAAGCTTTCTTT. It translates to CASSLLSEEAFF.

This clonotype was seen at least ten times. This sequence joins TRBV15 and TRBJ1-1, with TRBD1 as a possible D gene (6 bases). V shed 4 bases and J shed 2 bases, with 14 bases lying between them. The germline CDR1 and CDR2 sequences are LNHNV and YYDKDF (reference sequence). This CDR3 is 15 amino acids long. The CDR3 sequence: CATSTQTGPNTEAFF. The CDR3 region has the DNA TGTGCCACCAGCACCCAGACAGGCCCCAACACTGAAGCTTTCTTT.

The chain uses TRBV7-9 and TRBJ2-1, with D perhaps assigned TRBD1 or TRBD2 (5 bases each). Trimming removed 8 bases from V and 7 bases from J, with 12 bases in between. Per germline, CDR1 SEHNR and CDR2 FQNEAQ (reference sequence). CDR3 size: 12 residues. CDR3 nucleotide sequence: TGTGCCAGCGCCCCGAGGGGAAATGAGCAGTTCTTC. Its translation is CASAPRGNEQFF.

This clonotype has a count of ten or more. This chain uses TRBV27 with TRBJ2-7; tentatively, D is TRBD1 (5 bases). Germline loops: CDR1 MNHEY, CDR2 SMNVEV (reference sequence). The CDR3 totals 13 residues. Deletions cut 5 bases from V and 2 bases from J, with 10 bases between. The CDR3 DNA reads as TGTGCCAGCAGTCAGACAGCCGCCTACGAGCAGTACTTC. Residues: CASSQTAAYEQYF.

Written as DNA, the CDR3 is TGTGCCAGCAGTCGTGACTTTAGCTCCTATAATTCACCCCTCCACTTT. It translates to CASSRDFSSYNSPLHF. V gene TRBV27 combines with J gene TRBJ1-6; unclear D gene. The V end was cut by 5 bases, the J end by 0 bases, with 11 bases between. Germline V lookup: CDR1 MNHEY, CDR2 SMNVEV (reference sequence). CDR3 length: 16 amino acids.

The chain employs TRBV10-3 and TRBJ1-2; D remains ambiguous. Germline CDR1 and CDR2: ENHRY and SYGVKD. This CDR3 has 12 amino acids. Trimming stripped 11 bases from V and 8 bases from J, with 18 bases between. CDR3 loop: CASSEGALGYTF. The CDR3 DNA sequence: TGTGCCTCCTCGGAAGGCGCGCTGGGCTACACCTTC.

This clonotype was observed many times. The J gene is TRBJ2-7, the V gene TRBV20-1; D possibly uses TRBD1 or TRBD2 (5 bases each). Per germline, CDR1 DFQATT and CDR2 SNEGSKA (reference sequence). V gave up 1 base and J gave up 3 bases, with 10 bases separating them. This CDR3 is built from 13 residues. In nucleotides, the CDR3 is TGCAGTGCTAGAGGGGGACCTAACTACGAGCAGTACTTC. Protein: CSARGGPNYEQYF.

This chain joins TRBV20-1 and TRBJ2-7, with a weak D call TRBD1 (6 bases). The germline V and J ends were trimmed by 0 bases and 2 bases, with 23 bases remaining between them. The CDR3 spans 18 residues. The germline gives CDR1 DFQATT, CDR2 SNEGSKA (reference sequence). The CDR3 here is CSARDPTGLLGQPYEQYF. CDR3 DNA: TGCAGTGCTAGAGATCCTACGGGCCTCTTGGGACAACCCTACGAGCAGTACTTC.

This clonotype appeared many times. This rearrangement joins TRBV20-1 to TRBJ1-3; TRBD1 matches at 7 bases. This CDR3 has 15 amino acids. Germline lookup yields CDR1 DFQATT and CDR2 SNEGSKA (reference sequence). V dropped 6 bases and J dropped 4; count of bases not matched to a gene: 12. CDR3 DNA: TGCAGTGCAAGGGACAGAGACCATTCGGGAAACACCATATATTTT. Its protein product is CSARDRDHSGNTIYF.

This clonotype was counted many times. The chain has TRBV20-1 and TRBJ2-1; no definite D call. V was pared by 5 bases and J by 2 bases, with 10 bases between. The length of the CDR3 is 13 residues. The germline CDR1 and CDR2 sequences are DFQATT and SNEGSKA (reference sequence). CDR3 amino acids: CSAHHSAYNEQFF. The CDR3 nucleotides read TGCAGTGCTCATCACTCTGCCTACAATGAGCAGTTCTTC.

This clonotype was detected ten times or more. The rearrangement joins TRBV20-1 to TRBJ2-7; D gene ambiguous. With 3 bases removed from V and 2 bases from J, the gap between germline ends came to 14 bases. The CDR3 loop spans 14 amino acids. Germline V gene sequence: CDR1 DFQATT, CDR2 SNEGSKA (reference sequence). CDR3 sequence: CSARLHGSAYEQYF. The CDR3 nucleotides are TGCAGTGCTAGGTTGCATGGCAGCGCCTACGAGCAGTACTTC.

The gene calls are TRBV7-6 and TRBJ2-7; maybe TRBD1 (6 bases). Deletions cut 2 bases from V and 3 bases from J, with 14 bases between. Looked up from germline, CDR1 is SGHVS and CDR2 is FNYEAQ. CDR3 length equals 15 residues. CDR3 protein: CASSLRGSVDYEQYF. The CDR3 DNA is TGTGCCAGCAGCTTAAGGGGGAGTGTCGACTACGAGCAGTACTTC.

This chain uses TRBV5-1 with TRBJ2-5; 8 bases line up with TRBD1. Germline lookup yields CDR1 SGHRS and CDR2 YFSETQ. V dropped 0 bases and J dropped 1; count of bases not matched to a gene: 11. The CDR3 is 18 residues long. As DNA, the CDR3 is TGCGCCAGCAGCTTGGTGCCAGGGGGCGGATTGTCCCAAGAGACCCAGTACTTC. Protein sequence: CASSLVPGGGLSQETQYF.

The rearrangement uses TRBV28 and TRBJ2-3, with no clear D. Looked up from germline, CDR1 is MDHEN and CDR2 is SYDVKM. This CDR3 has 15 amino acids. Trimming removed 8 bases at V and 0 bases at J, with 15 bases between. CDR3 in amino acids: CASSPRATSTDTQYF. The CDR3 DNA is TGTGCCAGCTCACCTCGGGCGACTAGCACAGATACGCAGTATTTT. The full variable domain, completed using reference TRBV28 and TRBJ2-3, is DVKVTQSSRYLVKRTGEKVFLECVQDMDHENMFWYRQDPGLGLRLIYFSYDVKMKEKGDIPEGYSVSREKKERFSLILESASTNQTSMYLCASSPRATSTDTQYFGPGTRLTVL.

CDR3 in amino acids: CASSETSIVNEQFF. The DNA for the CDR3 is TGTGCCAGCAGTGAAACGTCGATCGTGAATGAGCAGTTCTTC. The rearrangement uses TRBV2 and TRBJ2-1; no definite D call. Trimming left V 2 bases short and J 7 bases short, with 12 bases between. Germline V gene data show CDR1 as SNHLY and CDR2 as FYNNEI. CDR3 size: 14 residues.

This clonotype was detected many times. V is TRBV20-1 and J is TRBJ1-2, with 8 bases matching TRBD1. The V gene end was trimmed by 1 base and the J gene end by 0 bases; junction bases not matched to a gene: 1. The CDR3 has 14 residues. Looked up from germline, CDR1 is DFQATT and CDR2 is SNEGSKA (reference sequence). The CDR3 protein is CSARGQGPNYGYTF. CDR3 nucleotide sequence: TGCAGTGCTAGAGGACAGGGGCCTAACTATGGCTACACCTTC.

A remark on this clonotype: A read error is possible here, since a much larger clone lies one base away. V gene TRBV3-1 combines with J gene TRBJ2-7; TRBD2 aligns across 10 bases. V was clipped by 2 bases and J by 7 bases; unmatched bases: 8. This CDR3 comprises 15 residues. Germline CDR1 and CDR2: LGHDT and YNNKEL (reference sequence). In DNA, the CDR3 is TGTGCCAGCAGCCAAAGCGGGGGGGCCCCCCTAGAGCAGTACTTC. Translating gives CASSQSGGAPLEQYF.

This clonotype has just a few counts. V and J are TRBV24-1 and TRBJ2-2; D is uncertain. CDR3 length: 13 amino acids. The ends were cut back, 9 bases at V and 2 bases at J, with 9 bases in the middle. Germline V lookup: CDR1 KGHDR, CDR2 SFDVKD. CDR3 sequence: CATSTVNTGELFF. CDR3 nucleotide sequence: TGTGCCACCTCAACCGTAAACACCGGGGAGCTGTTTTTT.

To note about this clonotype: Just one base apart from a much larger clone, this may be a read error. The chain uses TRBV2 and TRBJ1-5, with unresolved D. The CDR3 length is 14 residues. The germline V gene encodes CDR1 SNHLY and CDR2 FYNNEI. DNA of the CDR3: TGTGCCAGCAGTTCCGGTAATAGCAATCGGCCCCAGCATTTT. Its translation is CASSSGNSNRPQHF. Variable domain in full (rest from reference TRBV2 and TRBJ1-5): EPEVTQTPSHQVTQMGQEVILRCVPISNHLYFYWYRQILGQKVEFLVSFYNNEISEKSEIFDDQFSVERPDGSNFTLKIRSTKLEDSAMYFCASSSGNSNRPQHFGDGTRLSIL.

This clonotype was picked up many times. This chain joins TRBV7-3 and TRBJ2-1; 8 bases fit TRBD2. This CDR3 is built from 15 residues. The trim removed 5 bases at V and 8 bases at J, leaving 11 bases unmatched. CDR1 is SGHTA and CDR2 is FQGTGA in the germline V gene. The DNA of the CDR3 is TGTGCCAGCAGCCTGGGACTAGGGTTTAGGGATGAGCAGTTCTTC. As protein: CASSLGLGFRDEQFF.

This clonotype has just a few counts. The chain couples TRBV3-1 to TRBJ1-1; 8 nucleotides agree with TRBD1. The CDR3 is 15 residues long. In germline, CDR1 is LGHDT, CDR2 YNNKEL (reference sequence). Trimming took 4 bases from V and 3 from J; bases not matched to a gene: 7. CDR3: CASSPWTGTDTEAFF. In DNA form, the CDR3 reads TGTGCCAGCAGCCCCTGGACAGGGACGGACACTGAAGCTTTCTTT.

This clonotype was recorded a few times. J is TRBJ1-4 and V is TRBV12-3 or TRBV12-4; D gene ambiguous. V lost 2 bases to trimming and J lost 7 bases, with 8 bases between them. CDR3 length equals 13 residues. The CDR3 protein is CASSLSRREKLFF. The CDR3 DNA reads as TGTGCCAGCAGTTTAAGCAGGCGTGAAAAACTGTTTTTT.